The clone carrying this T cell receptor beta chain was picked up many times. Germline V gene lookup returns CDR1 SGHAT and CDR2 FQNNGV. Between the trimmed V and J ends, which lost 1 base and 4 bases, there was a span of 10 bases. The CDR3 spans 14 residues. TCRdb re-derived calls from the 5' RACE reads in MiXCR, one entry per CDR3 protein. The sample records about 17,000 distinct CDR3 sequences, about 3.6% being singletons. This sample stems from a study of neurological immune-mediated disorders. The genes are TRBV11-2 and TRBJ1-1; a weak D match, TRBD1 (5 bases). The sample comprised CD8+ T cells from blood. This clonotype was obtained from a woman aged 35 to 49 in good health. DNA for the CDR3: TGTGCCAGCAGCTTAGGGGGCGTCGGCACTGAAGCTTTCTTT. It codes for CASSLGGVGTEAFF.